This T cell receptor (beta chain) was documented in a study of T cells after posttransplantation cyclophosphamide. This CDR3 is built from 13 residues. The germline V gene has CDR1 MNHEY and CDR2 SMNVEV (reference sequence). Trimming cost V 6 bases and J 1 base, with 9 bases left between them. Assay used: immunoSEQ multiplex PCR; TCRdb lists only in-frame clones, some missing. Of under 5,000 clones in the sample, 85% to 95% are singletons; the top ten hold 0.5% to 0.65%. Concerning this clone itself: The antigen remains unidentified.

General study points: TRB clonality was highly associated with recipient CMV seropositivity and reactivation.

The sequence was obtained from a man aged 45-60 years. The sequencing input was naive CD4+ T cells sorted from PBMCs. The V and J genes are TRBV27 and TRBJ1-1; D might be TRBD1 (5 bases). CDR3 nucleotide sequence: TGTGCCAGCAGGGATACAGGGAACACTGAAGCTTTCTTT. It yields the protein CASRDTGNTEAFF.